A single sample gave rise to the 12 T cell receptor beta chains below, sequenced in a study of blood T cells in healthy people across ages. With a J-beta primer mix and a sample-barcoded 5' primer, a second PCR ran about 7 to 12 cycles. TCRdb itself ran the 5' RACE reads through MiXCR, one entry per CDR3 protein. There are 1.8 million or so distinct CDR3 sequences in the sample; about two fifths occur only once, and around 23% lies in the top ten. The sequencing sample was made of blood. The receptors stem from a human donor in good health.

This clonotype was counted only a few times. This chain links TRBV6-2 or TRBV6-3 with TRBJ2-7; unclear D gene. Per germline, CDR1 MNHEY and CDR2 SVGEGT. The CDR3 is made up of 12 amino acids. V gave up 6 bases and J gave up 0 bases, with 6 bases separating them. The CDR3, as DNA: TGTGCCAGCAGACGGATCTCCTACGAGCAGTACTTC. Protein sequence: CASRRISYEQYF.

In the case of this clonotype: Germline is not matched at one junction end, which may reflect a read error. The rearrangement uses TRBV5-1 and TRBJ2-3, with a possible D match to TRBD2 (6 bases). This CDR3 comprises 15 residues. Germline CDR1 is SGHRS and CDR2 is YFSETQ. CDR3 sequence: CASSFDGGSTDTQYF. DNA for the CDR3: TGTGCCAGCAGCTTTGACGGGGGTAGCACAGATACGCAGTATTTT.

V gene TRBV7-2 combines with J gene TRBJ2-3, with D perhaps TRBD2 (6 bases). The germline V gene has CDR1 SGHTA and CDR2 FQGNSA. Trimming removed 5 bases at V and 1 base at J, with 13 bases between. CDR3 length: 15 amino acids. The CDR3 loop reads CASSAGGSGTDTQYF. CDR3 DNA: TGTGCCAGCAGCGCTGGGGGGAGCGGCACAGATACGCAGTATTTT.

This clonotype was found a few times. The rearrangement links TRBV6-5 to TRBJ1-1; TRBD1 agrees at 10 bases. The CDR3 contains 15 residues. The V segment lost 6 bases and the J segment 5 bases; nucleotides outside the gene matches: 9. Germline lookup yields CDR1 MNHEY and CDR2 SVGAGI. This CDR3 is CASRRTGGAGTEAFF. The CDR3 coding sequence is TGTGCCAGCAGACGGACAGGGGGGGCAGGGACTGAAGCTTTCTTT.

CDR3 amino acids: CASTERTVGGYTF. The CDR3 DNA reads as TGTGCCAGCACCGAGAGGACAGTAGGCGGCTACACCTTC. This rearrangement joins TRBV7-2 to TRBJ1-2; weak D call: TRBD1 (6 bases). In germline, CDR1 is SGHTA, CDR2 FQGNSA. V gave up 7 bases and J gave up 8 bases, with 17 bases separating them. The CDR3 sequence is 13 residues long.

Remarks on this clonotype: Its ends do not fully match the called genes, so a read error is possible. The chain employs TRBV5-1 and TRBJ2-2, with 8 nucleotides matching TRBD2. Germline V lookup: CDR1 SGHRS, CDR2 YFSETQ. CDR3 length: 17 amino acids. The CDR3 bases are TGCGCCAGCAGAGACGAGCGAGCGGGGGCGATCACCGGGGAGCAGTTTTTT. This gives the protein CASRDERAGAITGEQFF. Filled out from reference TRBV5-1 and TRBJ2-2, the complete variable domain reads KAGVTQTPRYLIKTRGQQVTLSCSPISGHRSVSWYQQTPGQGLQFLFEYFSETQRNKGNFPGRFSGRQFSNSRSEMNVSTLELGDSALYLCASRDERAGAITGEQFFGEGSRLTVL.

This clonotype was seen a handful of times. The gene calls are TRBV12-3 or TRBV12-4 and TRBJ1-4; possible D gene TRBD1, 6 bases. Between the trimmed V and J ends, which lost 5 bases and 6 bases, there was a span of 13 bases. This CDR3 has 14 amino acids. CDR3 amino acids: CASSPGGSDEKLFF. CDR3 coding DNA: TGTGCCAGCAGTCCCGGGGGCAGTGATGAAAAACTGTTTTTT.

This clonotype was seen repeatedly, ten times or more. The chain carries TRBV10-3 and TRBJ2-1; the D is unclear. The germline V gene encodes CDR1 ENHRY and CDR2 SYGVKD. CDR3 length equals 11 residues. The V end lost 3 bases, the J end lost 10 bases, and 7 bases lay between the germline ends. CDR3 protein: CAISETGEQFF. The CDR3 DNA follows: TGTGCCATCAGTGAAACGGGCGAGCAGTTCTTC.

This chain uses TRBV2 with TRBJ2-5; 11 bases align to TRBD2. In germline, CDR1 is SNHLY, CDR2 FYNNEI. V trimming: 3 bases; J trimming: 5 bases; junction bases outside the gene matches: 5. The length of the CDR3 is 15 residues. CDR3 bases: TGTGCCAGCAGTGAGCTGGTAGCGGGGGGGGAGACCCAGTACTTC. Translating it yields CASSELVAGGETQYF.

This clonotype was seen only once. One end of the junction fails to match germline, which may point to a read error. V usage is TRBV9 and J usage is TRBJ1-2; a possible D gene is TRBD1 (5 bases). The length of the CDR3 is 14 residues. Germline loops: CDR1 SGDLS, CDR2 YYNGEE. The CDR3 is CASSVGGFSYGCTF. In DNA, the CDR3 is TGTGCCAGCAGCGTAGGGGGGTTTAGTTATGGCTGCACCTTC.

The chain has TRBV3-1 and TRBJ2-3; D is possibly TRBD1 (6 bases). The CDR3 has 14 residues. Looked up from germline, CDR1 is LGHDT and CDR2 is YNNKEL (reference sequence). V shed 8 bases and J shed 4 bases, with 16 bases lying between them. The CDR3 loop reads CASRRTERADTQYF. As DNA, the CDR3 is TGTGCCAGCCGTCGGACAGAACGGGCAGATACGCAGTATTTT.

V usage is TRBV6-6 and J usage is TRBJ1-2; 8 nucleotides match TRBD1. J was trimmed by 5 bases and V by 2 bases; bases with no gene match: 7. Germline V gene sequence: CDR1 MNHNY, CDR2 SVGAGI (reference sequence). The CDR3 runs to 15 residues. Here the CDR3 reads CASSYQPGTGYGYTF. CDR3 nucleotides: TGTGCCAGCAGTTACCAGCCCGGGACAGGTTATGGCTACACCTTC.